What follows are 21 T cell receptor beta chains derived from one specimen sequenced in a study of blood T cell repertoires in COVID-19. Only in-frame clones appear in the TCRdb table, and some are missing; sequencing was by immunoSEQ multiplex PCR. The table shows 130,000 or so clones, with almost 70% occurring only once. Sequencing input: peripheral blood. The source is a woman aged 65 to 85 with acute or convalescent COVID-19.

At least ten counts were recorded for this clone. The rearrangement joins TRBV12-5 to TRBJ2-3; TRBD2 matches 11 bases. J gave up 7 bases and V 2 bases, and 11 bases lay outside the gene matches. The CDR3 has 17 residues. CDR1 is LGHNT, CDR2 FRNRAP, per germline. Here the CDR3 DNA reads TGTGCTAGTGGTTTGAACCCACTAGCGGGAGTATCGAATACGCAGTATTTT. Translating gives CASGLNPLAGVSNTQYF.

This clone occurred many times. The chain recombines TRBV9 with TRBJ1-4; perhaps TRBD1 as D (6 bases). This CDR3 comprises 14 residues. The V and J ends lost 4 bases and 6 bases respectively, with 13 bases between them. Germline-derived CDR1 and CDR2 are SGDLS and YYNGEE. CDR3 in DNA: TGTGCCAGCAGCCCCCAGGGGTGGGATGAAAAACTGTTTTTT. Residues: CASSPQGWDEKLFF.

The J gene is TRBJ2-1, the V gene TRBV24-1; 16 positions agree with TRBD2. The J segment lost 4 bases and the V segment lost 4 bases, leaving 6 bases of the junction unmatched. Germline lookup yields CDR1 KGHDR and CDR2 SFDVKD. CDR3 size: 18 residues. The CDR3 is CATSDPGLAGGGYNEQFF. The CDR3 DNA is TGTGCCACCAGTGACCCGGGACTAGCGGGAGGGGGTTACAATGAGCAGTTCTTC.

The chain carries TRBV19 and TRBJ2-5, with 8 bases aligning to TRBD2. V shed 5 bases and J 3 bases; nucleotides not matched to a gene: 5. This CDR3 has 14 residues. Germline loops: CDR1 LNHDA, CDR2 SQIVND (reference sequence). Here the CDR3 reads CASSQGLGKETQYF. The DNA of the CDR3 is TGTGCCAGTAGTCAGGGACTAGGGAAAGAGACCCAGTACTTC.

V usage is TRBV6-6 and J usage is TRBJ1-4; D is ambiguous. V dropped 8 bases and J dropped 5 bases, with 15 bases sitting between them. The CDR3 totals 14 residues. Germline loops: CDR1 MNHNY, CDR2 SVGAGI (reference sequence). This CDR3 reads CASDDSSGNEKLFF. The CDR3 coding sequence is TGTGCCAGCGACGACTCTTCGGGGAATGAAAAACTGTTTTTT.

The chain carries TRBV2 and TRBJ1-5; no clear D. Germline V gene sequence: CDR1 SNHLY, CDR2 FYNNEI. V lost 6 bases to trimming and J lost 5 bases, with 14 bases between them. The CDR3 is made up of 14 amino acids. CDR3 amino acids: CASSDSKPDQPQHF. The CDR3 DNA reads TGTGCCAGCAGCGACTCCAAGCCGGATCAGCCCCAGCATTTT.

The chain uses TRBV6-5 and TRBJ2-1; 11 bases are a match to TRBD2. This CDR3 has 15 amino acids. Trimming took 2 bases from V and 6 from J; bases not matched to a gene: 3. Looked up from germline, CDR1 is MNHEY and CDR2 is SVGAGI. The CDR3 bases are TGTGCCAGCAGTTACACTAGCGGGAGTTTCAATGAGCAGTTCTTC. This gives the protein CASSYTSGSFNEQFF.

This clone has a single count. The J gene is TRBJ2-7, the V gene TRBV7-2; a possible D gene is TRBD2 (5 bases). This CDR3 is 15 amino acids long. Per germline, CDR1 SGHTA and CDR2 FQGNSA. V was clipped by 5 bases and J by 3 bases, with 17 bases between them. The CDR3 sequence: CASSQTTQALYEQYF. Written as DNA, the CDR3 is TGTGCCAGCAGCCAGACTACCCAAGCCCTCTACGAGCAGTACTTC.

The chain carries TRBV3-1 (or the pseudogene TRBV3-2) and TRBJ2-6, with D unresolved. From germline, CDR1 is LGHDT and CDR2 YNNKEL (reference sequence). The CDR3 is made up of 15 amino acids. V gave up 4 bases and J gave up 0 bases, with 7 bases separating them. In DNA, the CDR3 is TGTGCCAGCAGCCCATCGGGCTCTGGGGCCAACGTCCTGACTTTC. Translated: CASSPSGSGANVLTF.

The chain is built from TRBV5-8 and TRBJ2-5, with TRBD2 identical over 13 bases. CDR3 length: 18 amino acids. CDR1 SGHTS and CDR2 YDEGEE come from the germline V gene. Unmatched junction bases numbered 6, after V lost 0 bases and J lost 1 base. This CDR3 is CASSLAPGLAGLQETQYF. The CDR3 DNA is TGTGCCAGCAGCTTGGCCCCGGGACTAGCGGGACTCCAAGAGACCCAGTACTTC.

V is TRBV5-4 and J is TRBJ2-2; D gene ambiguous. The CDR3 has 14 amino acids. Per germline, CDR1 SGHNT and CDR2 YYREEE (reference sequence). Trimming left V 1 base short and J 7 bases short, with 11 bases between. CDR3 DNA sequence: TGTGCCAGCAGCTTGTTTAGCTCGGGCGGGGAGCTGTTTTTT. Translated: CASSLFSSGGELFF.

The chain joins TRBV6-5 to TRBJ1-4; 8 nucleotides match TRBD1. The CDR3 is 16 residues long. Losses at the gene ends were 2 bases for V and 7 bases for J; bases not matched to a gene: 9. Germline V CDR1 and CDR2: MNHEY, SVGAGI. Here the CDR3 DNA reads TGTGCCAGCAGTTACGACACAGGGGGGCCGGGTGAAAAACTGTTTTTT. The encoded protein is CASSYDTGGPGEKLFF.

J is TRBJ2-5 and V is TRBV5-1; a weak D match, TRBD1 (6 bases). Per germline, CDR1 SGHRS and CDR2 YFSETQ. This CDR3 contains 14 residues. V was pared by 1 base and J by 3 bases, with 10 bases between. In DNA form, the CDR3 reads TGCGCCAGCAGCTTGCAGGGGACAAAAGAGACCCAGTACTTC. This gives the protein CASSLQGTKETQYF. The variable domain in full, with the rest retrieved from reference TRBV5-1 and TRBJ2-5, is KAGVTQTPRYLIKTRGQQVTLSCSPISGHRSVSWYQQTPGQGLQFLFEYFSETQRNKGNFPGRFSGRQFSNSRSEMNVSTLELGDSALYLCASSLQGTKETQYFGPGTRLLVL.

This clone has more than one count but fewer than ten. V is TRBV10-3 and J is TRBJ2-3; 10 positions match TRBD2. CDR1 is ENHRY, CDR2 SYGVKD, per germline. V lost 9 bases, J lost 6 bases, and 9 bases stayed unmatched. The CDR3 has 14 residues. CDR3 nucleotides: TGTGCCATAGCGGGGGGGGCCAATGGTGATACGCAGTATTTT. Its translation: CAIAGGANGDTQYF.

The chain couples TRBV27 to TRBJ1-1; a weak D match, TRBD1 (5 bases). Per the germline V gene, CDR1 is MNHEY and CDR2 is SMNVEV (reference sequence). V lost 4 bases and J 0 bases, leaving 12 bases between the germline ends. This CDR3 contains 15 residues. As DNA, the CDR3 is TGTGCCAGCAGTTCGTGGGGGGGACTGAACACTGAAGCTTTCTTT. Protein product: CASSSWGGLNTEAFF.

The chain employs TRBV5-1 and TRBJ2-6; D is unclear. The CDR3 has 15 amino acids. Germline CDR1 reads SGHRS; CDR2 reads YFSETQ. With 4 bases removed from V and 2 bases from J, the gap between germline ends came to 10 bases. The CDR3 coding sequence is TGCGCCAGCAGCCCTAGAGAGGCTGGGGCCAACGTCCTGACTTTC. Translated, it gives CASSPREAGANVLTF.

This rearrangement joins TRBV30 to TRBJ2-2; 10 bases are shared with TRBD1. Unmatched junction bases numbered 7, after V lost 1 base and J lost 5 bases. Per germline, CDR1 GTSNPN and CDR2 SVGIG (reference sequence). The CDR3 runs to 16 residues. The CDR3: CAWSGQGTGATGELFF. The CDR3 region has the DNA TGTGCCTGGAGTGGACAAGGGACAGGGGCAACCGGGGAGCTGTTTTTT.

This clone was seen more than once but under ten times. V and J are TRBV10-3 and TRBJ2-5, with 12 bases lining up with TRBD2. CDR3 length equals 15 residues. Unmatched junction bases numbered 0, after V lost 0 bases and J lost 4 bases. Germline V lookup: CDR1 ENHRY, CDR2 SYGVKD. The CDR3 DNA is TGTGCCATCAGTGAGTCGACTAGCGGGGGAGAGACCCAGTACTTC. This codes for CAISESTSGGETQYF.

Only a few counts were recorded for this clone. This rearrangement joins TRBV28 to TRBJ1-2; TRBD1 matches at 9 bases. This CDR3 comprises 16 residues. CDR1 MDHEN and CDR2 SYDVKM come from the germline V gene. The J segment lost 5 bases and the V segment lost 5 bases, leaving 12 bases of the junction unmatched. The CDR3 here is CASSPLGTGTGYGYTF. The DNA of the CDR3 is TGTGCCAGCAGTCCCCTGGGGACAGGGACGGGATATGGCTACACCTTC.

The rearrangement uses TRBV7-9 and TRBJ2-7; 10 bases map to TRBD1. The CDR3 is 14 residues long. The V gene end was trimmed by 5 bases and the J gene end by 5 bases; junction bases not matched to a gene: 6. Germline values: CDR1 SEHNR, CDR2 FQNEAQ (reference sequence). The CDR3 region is CASSPRGTGDEQYF. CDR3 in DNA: TGTGCCAGCAGCCCCCGGGGGACAGGGGACGAGCAGTACTTC.

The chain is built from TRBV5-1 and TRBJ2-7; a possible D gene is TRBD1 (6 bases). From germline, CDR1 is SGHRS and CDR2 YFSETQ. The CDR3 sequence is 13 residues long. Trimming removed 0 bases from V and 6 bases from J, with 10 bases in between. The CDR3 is CASSLDQGSEQYF. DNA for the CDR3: TGCGCCAGCAGCTTGGACCAGGGGTCCGAGCAGTACTTC.